Listed below are T cell receptor beta chains from one sample, sequenced in a study of T cell responses to AZD1222 COVID-19 vaccine. Sequencing was performed with immunoSEQ multiplex PCR; in TCRdb, only in-frame clones are kept and a portion is missing. The repertoire includes around 83,000 clones, approximately 90% of them detected once, and 5.4% sits in the top ten. Sequenced material: peripheral blood, taken 28 days after the second AZD1222 dose. The receptor set was obtained from an adult who received the AZD1222 COVID-19 vaccine. The CDR3 runs from the conserved cysteine through the conserved F or W. Fields, in order: CDR3 length, clone size, D gene, J gene, V gene, CDR3 DNA, CDR3 protein. The D gene is left open where the match is weak. The size field is filled for only some rows; it gives once, few, many or a size class.

18,-,-,TRBJ1-2,TRBV20-1,TGCAGTGCTAGTCCCTATGACCCCAAAGGTTTTTTCTACTATGGCTACACCTTC,CSASPYDPKGFFYYGYTF
14,-,TRBD1,TRBJ1-4,TRBV19,TGTGCCAGTGGGACAACAGGGGGCCCTGAAAAACTGTTTTTT,CASGTTGGPEKLFF
15,-,-,TRBJ1-5,TRBV19,TGTGCCAGTAGTATCCTCCGGGGGAGCAATCAGCCCCAGCATTTT,CASSILRGSNQPQHF
14,-,-,TRBJ1-1,TRBV15,TGTGCCACCAGCAGAGGGGATGAGGGGACTGAAGCTTTCTTT,CATSRGDEGTEAFF
14,-,-,TRBJ2-2,TRBV3-1/TRBV3-2,TGTGCCAGCAGTCAAGGGGACCGCACCGGGGAGCTGTTTTTT,CASSQGDRTGELFF
13,few,TRBD2,TRBJ2-7,TRBV7-3,TGTGCCAGCAGCTTAGGAGCGGGGTTTGAGCAGTACTTC,CASSLGAGFEQYF
13,-,-,TRBJ1-2,TRBV5-4,TGTGCCAGCAGCTTGGGTGGTGCGGGTGGCTACACCTTC,CASSLGGAGGYTF
17,-,-,TRBJ2-5,TRBV5-1,TGCGCCAGCAACCGGTCCAGAATCAAGCGTCCACAAGAGACCCAGTACTTC,CASNRSRIKRPQETQYF
14,-,-,TRBJ1-1,TRBV18,TGTGCCAGCTCACCACTAAATGGGGCCACTGAAGCTTTCTTT,CASSPLNGATEAFF
14,-,-,TRBJ1-1,TRBV18,TGTGCCAGCTCACCAACGGGTACGAACACTGAAGCTTTCTTT,CASSPTGTNTEAFF
14,-,-,TRBJ1-2,TRBV7-3,TGTGCCAGCAGCTTAACGGGGTATAACTATGGCTACACCTTC,CASSLTGYNYGYTF
15,-,-,TRBJ2-6,TRBV7-9,TGTGCCAGCAGCCCGGGGCCGGTGGGGGCCAACGTCCTGACTTTC,CASSPGPVGANVLTF
14,-,-,TRBJ1-4,TRBV5-4,TGTGCCAGCAGCTTGGACAGTCGTAATGAAAAACTGTTTTTT,CASSLDSRNEKLFF
12,-,-,TRBJ2-7,TRBV20-1,TGCAGTGCTAGTCGGGAAATGAGGGAGCAGTACTTC,CSASREMREQYF
18,-,-,TRBJ1-1,TRBV7-9,TGTGCCAGCAGCTTAGAGTTCCGGCAGGGGCGGGGGGACACTGAAGCTTTCTTT,CASSLEFRQGRGDTEAFF
15,-,-,TRBJ2-7,TRBV28,TGTGCCAGCAACCGACTTGGCCTTGGAAGCTACGAGCAGTACTTC,CASNRLGLGSYEQYF
17,once,TRBD2,TRBJ2-5,TRBV7-3,TGTGCCAGCAGCTTAATCCCCGGACTAGCGGGAAAAGAGACCCAGTACTTC,CASSLIPGLAGKETQYF
14,-,-,TRBJ1-1,TRBV10-3,TGTGCCATCAGGAAAACGGACGGAAACACTGAAGCTTTCTTT,CAIRKTDGNTEAFF
16,-,TRBD1,TRBJ2-1,TRBV5-4,TGTGCCAGCAGCTTGGACCAGGGGGCCTCCTACAATGAGCAGTTCTTC,CASSLDQGASYNEQFF
14,-,-,TRBJ1-2,TRBV19,TGTGCCAGTAGTCTCGGGAAGGTAACCTATGGCTACACCTTC,CASSLGKVTYGYTF
14,-,-,TRBJ2-7,TRBV21-1,TGTGCCAGCAGCATTAGCGGGGGGGGCCACGAGCAGTACTTC,CASSISGGGHEQYF
14,-,TRBD2,TRBJ2-7,TRBV3-1/TRBV3-2,TGTGCCAGCAGCCAGGGCGGCGGGGGGGCGTATCAGTACTTC,CASSQGGGGAYQYF
14,once,-,TRBJ1-6,TRBV28,TGTGCCACACAGGGCCCACGTTATAATTCACCCCTCCACTTT,CATQGPRYNSPLHF
17,-,TRBD2,TRBJ2-3,TRBV5-6,TGTGCCAGCAGCTTGGACCAGCGGGGGGGCTCGGCAGATACGCAGTATTTT,CASSLDQRGGSADTQYF
17,-,TRBD1,TRBJ1-6,TRBV2,TGTGCCAGCAAGGCAGTGAAGGGACAGAACTATAATTCACCCCTCCACTTT,CASKAVKGQNYNSPLHF
14,-,TRBD1,TRBJ2-2,TRBV24-1,TGTGCCACCAGTGCGGGACAGGGACCCGGGGAGCTGTTTTTT,CATSAGQGPGELFF
16,-,-,TRBJ1-4,TRBV11-2,TGTGCCAGCAGCTTAGGAAAGGGATTAACTAATGAAAAACTGTTTTTT,CASSLGKGLTNEKLFF
15,-,TRBD2,TRBJ2-3,TRBV5-4,TGTGCCAGCAGCTCTAGGACTAGCTTCACAGATACGCAGTATTTT,CASSSRTSFTDTQYF
14,-,-,TRBJ2-2,TRBV28,TGTGCCAGCAGTTTAGGGGTTGGGACCGGGGAGCTGTTTTTT,CASSLGVGTGELFF
14,-,-,TRBJ1-6,TRBV3-1/TRBV3-2,TGTGCCAGCAGCCACCGGGACCCGAATTCACCCCTCCACTTT,CASSHRDPNSPLHF
15,-,-,TRBJ1-6,TRBV6-5,TGTGCCAGCAGCCCGCTCAGGGGCTCTAATTCACCCCTCCACTTT,CASSPLRGSNSPLHF
15,once,-,TRBJ2-7,TRBV9,TGTGCCAGCAGCGTAGCGGGGGACAGTTCTTACGAGCAGTACTTC,CASSVAGDSSYEQYF
12,-,-,TRBJ1-2,TRBV6-5,TGTGCCAGCAGGTTGCACAGGGATGGCTACACCTTC,CASRLHRDGYTF
13,once,TRBD1,TRBJ1-2,TRBV25-1,TGTGCCAGCAGTGAATGGGCAGGGGGTGGCTACACCTTC,CASSEWAGGGYTF
15,once,-,TRBJ2-7,TRBV7-3,TGTGCCAGCAGCTTAACCCCCGGGCCCTCCTACGAGCAGTACTTC,CASSLTPGPSYEQYF
13,-,-,TRBJ1-1,TRBV21-1,TGTGCCAGCAGAACACTCGTCGACACTGAAGCTTTCTTT,CASRTLVDTEAFF
17,-,TRBD2,TRBJ2-1,TRBV9,TGTGCCAGCAGCGTAGGATGGGCGGGGGACCTCTACAATGAGCAGTTCTTC,CASSVGWAGDLYNEQFF
16,-,TRBD2,TRBJ2-3,TRBV5-1,TGCGCCAGCAGCTTGGGTAGCGGGGTTAGCACAGATACGCAGTATTTT,CASSLGSGVSTDTQYF
15,-,TRBD1,TRBJ1-1,TRBV3-1/TRBV3-2,TGTGCCAGCAGCCAGAATACAGGGGTGAACACTGAAGCTTTCTTT,CASSQNTGVNTEAFF
16,once,TRBD1,TRBJ1-2,TRBV5-6,TGTGCCAGCAGCTCGACCGGGACAGGGAAGGAGTATGGCTACACCTTC,CASSSTGTGKEYGYTF